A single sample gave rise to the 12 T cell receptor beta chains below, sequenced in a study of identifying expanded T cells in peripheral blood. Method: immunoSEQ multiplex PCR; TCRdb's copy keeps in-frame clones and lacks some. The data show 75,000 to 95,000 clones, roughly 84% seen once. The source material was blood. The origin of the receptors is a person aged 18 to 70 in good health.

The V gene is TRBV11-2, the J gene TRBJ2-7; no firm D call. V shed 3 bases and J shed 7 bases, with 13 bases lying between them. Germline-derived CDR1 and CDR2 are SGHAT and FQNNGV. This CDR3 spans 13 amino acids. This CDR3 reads CASSFGAIQEQYF. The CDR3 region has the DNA TGTGCCAGCAGCTTTGGAGCCATTCAAGAGCAGTACTTC.

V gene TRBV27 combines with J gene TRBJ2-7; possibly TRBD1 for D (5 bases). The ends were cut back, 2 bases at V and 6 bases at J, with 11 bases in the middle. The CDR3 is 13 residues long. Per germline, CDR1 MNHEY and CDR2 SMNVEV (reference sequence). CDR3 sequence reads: CASSLGQGSEQYF. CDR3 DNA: TGTGCCAGCAGTTTAGGCCAGGGTAGCGAGCAGTACTTC.

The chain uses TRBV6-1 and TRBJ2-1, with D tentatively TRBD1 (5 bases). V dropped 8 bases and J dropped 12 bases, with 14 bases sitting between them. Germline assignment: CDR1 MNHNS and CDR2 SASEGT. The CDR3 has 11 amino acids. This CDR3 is CASGARWRQFF. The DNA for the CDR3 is TGTGCCAGCGGGGCTAGGTGGAGGCAGTTCTTC.

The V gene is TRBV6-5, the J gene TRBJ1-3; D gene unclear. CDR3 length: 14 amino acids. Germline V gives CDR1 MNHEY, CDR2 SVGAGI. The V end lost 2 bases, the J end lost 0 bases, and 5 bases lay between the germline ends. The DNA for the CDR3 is TGTGCCAGCAGTTACGCAAGCTCTGGAAACACCATATATTTT. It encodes CASSYASSGNTIYF.

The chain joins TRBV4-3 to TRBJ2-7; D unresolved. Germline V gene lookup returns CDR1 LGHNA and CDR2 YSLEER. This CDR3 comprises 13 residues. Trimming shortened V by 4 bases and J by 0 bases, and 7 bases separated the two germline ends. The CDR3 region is CASSPYISYEQYF. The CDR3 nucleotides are TGCGCCAGCAGCCCTTACATCTCCTACGAGCAGTACTTC.

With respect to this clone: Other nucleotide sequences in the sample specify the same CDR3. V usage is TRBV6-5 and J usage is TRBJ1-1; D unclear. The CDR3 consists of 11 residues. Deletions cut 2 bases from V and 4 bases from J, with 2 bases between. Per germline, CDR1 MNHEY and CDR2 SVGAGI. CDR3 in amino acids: CASSYGTEAFF. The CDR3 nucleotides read TGTGCCAGCAGTTACGGCACTGAAGCTTTCTTT.

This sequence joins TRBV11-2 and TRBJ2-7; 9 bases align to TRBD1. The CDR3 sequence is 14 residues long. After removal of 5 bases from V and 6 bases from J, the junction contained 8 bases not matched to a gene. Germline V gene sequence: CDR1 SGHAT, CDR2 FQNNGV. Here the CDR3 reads CASSPRTGEGEQYF. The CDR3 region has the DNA TGTGCCAGCAGCCCAAGGACAGGGGAGGGCGAGCAGTACTTC.

In DNA form, the CDR3 reads TGTGCCAGCAGCCTATTCGACAGACATAATTCACCCCTCCACTTT. It encodes CASSLFDRHNSPLHF. The chain employs TRBV5-6 and TRBJ1-6; D might be TRBD1 (5 bases). The CDR3 runs 15 residues. The V end was cut by 4 bases, the J end by 5 bases, with 13 bases between. Germline CDR1 reads SGHDT; CDR2 reads YYEEEE.

The DNA of the CDR3 is TGTGCCAGCAGCTCGCCGGAGGGGTCCTATGGCTACACCTTC. Protein sequence: CASSSPEGSYGYTF. The chain is built from TRBV5-6 and TRBJ1-2; TRBD1 is a possible D gene (5 bases). Trimming cost V 3 bases and J 4 bases, with 13 bases left between them. The germline V gene encodes CDR1 SGHDT and CDR2 YYEEEE. The CDR3 has 14 residues.

The CDR3 sequence: CAISESGGYGYTF. The CDR3 nucleotides are TGTGCCATCAGTGAGTCGGGAGGTTATGGCTACACCTTC. The V call is TRBV10-3, the J call TRBJ1-2; D remains ambiguous. The CDR3 covers 13 residues. Germline V gene sequence: CDR1 ENHRY, CDR2 SYGVKD. With 0 bases removed from V and 5 bases from J, the gap between germline ends came to 7 bases.

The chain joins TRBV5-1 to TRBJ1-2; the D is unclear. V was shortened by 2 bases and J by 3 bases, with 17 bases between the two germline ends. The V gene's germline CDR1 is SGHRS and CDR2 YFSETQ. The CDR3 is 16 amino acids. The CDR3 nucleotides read TGCGCCAGCAGCTTAGACCAACAAGTTTATCACTATGGCTACACCTTC. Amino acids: CASSLDQQVYHYGYTF.

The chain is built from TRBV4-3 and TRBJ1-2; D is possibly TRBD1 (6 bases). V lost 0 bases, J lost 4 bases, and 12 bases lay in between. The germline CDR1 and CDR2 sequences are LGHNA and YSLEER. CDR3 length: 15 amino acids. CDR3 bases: TGCGCCAGCAGCCAAGATAACGACAGGTCCTATGGCTACACCTTC. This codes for CASSQDNDRSYGYTF.